Following are 32 T cell receptor beta chains from one sample sequenced in a study of blood T cell repertoires in COVID-19. This table comes from immunoSEQ multiplex PCR, and its TCRdb copy is limited to in-frame clones, with some not included. The sample shows more than 300,000 clones, roughly nine tenths of them seen only once. Sequencing was done on a sample of PBMCs or T cells enriched from blood (not recorded which). The receptors originated from a woman in her 30s who had recovered from COVID-19.

Written as DNA, the CDR3 is TGTGCCAGCAGCCCGGCCCAGGGGACCGGGGAGCTGTTTTTT. This sequence encodes CASSPAQGTGELFF. The rearrangement joins TRBV7-2 to TRBJ2-2; TRBD1 might be the D (6 bases). Germline V gene data show CDR1 as SGHTA and CDR2 as FQGNSA. Trimming took off 5 bases at V and 5 bases at J, with 12 bases between the two ends. The CDR3 loop spans 14 amino acids.

V usage is TRBV27 and J usage is TRBJ2-7; TRBD1 matches at 7 bases. V shed 8 bases, J shed 2 bases, and the junction held 6 bases outside the gene matches. Germline V lookup: CDR1 MNHEY, CDR2 SMNVEV (reference sequence). The CDR3 runs to 13 residues. CDR3 amino acids: CASARGTAYEQYF. In DNA form, the CDR3 reads TGTGCCAGCGCGAGGGGGACAGCCTACGAGCAGTACTTC.

The genes are TRBV30 and TRBJ1-4; TRBD1 matches at 10 bases. The V gene end was trimmed by 5 bases and the J gene end by 5 bases; junction bases not matched to a gene: 2. From germline, CDR1 is GTSNPN and CDR2 SVGIG (reference sequence). The CDR3 has 13 amino acids. This chain's CDR3 is CAWDRGRNEKLFF. In DNA form, the CDR3 reads TGTGCCTGGGACAGGGGGCGCAATGAAAAACTGTTTTTT.

This chain uses TRBV13 with TRBJ1-5; 7 bases line up with TRBD1. The CDR3 covers 16 residues. The V gene end was trimmed by 3 bases and the J gene end by 8 bases; junction bases not matched to a gene: 13. Germline CDR1 is PRHDT and CDR2 is FYEKMQ (reference sequence). CDR3 loop: CASSFSLKGGAEPQHF. Written as DNA, the CDR3 is TGTGCCAGCAGCTTCAGTCTTAAAGGGGGCGCCGAGCCCCAGCATTTT.

This rearrangement joins TRBV6-1 to TRBJ2-7, with a tentative D call TRBD2 (6 bases). This CDR3 has 15 amino acids. V was trimmed by 0 bases and J by 6 bases, leaving 15 bases between them. Germline V gene lookup returns CDR1 MNHNS and CDR2 SASEGT. The CDR3 loop reads CASSEALGGLGEQYF. CDR3 DNA sequence: TGTGCCAGCAGTGAAGCGTTGGGGGGACTCGGCGAGCAGTACTTC.

Only one count was recorded for this clone. In the same sample, other DNA sequences code for this CDR3. The chain is built from TRBV12-3 or TRBV12-4 and TRBJ1-1; D gene unclear. Between the trimmed V and J ends, which lost 3 bases and 1 base, there was a span of 6 bases. The CDR3 sequence is 13 residues long. Here the CDR3 reads CASSFSGNTEAFF. The DNA for the CDR3 is TGTGCCAGCAGTTTTTCGGGGAACACTGAAGCTTTCTTT.

The chain employs TRBV3-1 (or the pseudogene TRBV3-2) and TRBJ1-6, with D possibly being TRBD1 (5 bases). The CDR3 is 14 amino acids. CDR1 and CDR2 from the germline V gene are LGHDT and YNNKEL (reference sequence). Deletions cut 2 bases from V and 8 bases from J, with 10 bases between. CDR3 coding DNA: TGTGCCAGCAGCCAAAGGGGCGCGGATTCACCCCTCCACTTT. This gives the protein CASSQRGADSPLHF.

The J gene is TRBJ1-2, the V gene TRBV18; perhaps TRBD1 as D (5 bases). CDR3 length: 16 residues. The V end lost 2 bases, the J end lost 0 bases, and 13 bases lay between the germline ends. The germline CDR1 and CDR2 sequences are KGHSH and LQKENI. CDR3 nucleotide sequence: TGTGCCAGCTCACCAGCGGGGGTACGCACTAACTATGGCTACACCTTC. This codes for CASSPAGVRTNYGYTF.

The chain recombines TRBV19 with TRBJ2-7; D is unresolved. V was clipped by 1 base and J by 3 bases, with 10 bases between them. The CDR3 runs 14 residues. CDR1 is LNHDA and CDR2 is SQIVND in the germline V gene (reference sequence). This CDR3 reads CASSIGSGLYEQYF. DNA for the CDR3: TGTGCCAGTAGTATAGGGTCCGGTCTCTACGAGCAGTACTTC.

V is TRBV30 and J is TRBJ2-2; 7 bases agree with TRBD1. Germline CDR1 and CDR2: GTSNPN and SVGIG (reference sequence). This CDR3 is 16 amino acids long. J lost 6 bases, V lost 2 bases, and 12 bases had no gene match. The CDR3 sequence is CAWSPNPSRGSGELFF. The CDR3 DNA is TGTGCCTGGAGTCCAAACCCGTCCAGGGGGTCCGGGGAGCTGTTTTTT.

V gene TRBV30 combines with J gene TRBJ1-1; D gene unclear. This CDR3 comprises 14 residues. Trimming shortened V by 0 bases and J by 4 bases, and 12 bases separated the two germline ends. Germline values: CDR1 GTSNPN, CDR2 SVGIG (reference sequence). In nucleotides, the CDR3 is TGTGCCTGGAGTGTTTCCGGGGTGTTCACTGAAGCTTTCTTT. Translating gives CAWSVSGVFTEAFF.

The chain carries TRBV19 and TRBJ1-1; D is ambiguous. The germline V gene has CDR1 LNHDA and CDR2 SQIVND (reference sequence). V shed 6 bases and J shed 5 bases, with 10 bases lying between them. The CDR3 sequence is 12 residues long. DNA for the CDR3: TGTGCCAGTAGGCGGGTGTCGACTGAAGCTTTCTTT. Its translation: CASRRVSTEAFF.

The V gene is TRBV6-2 or TRBV6-3, the J gene TRBJ2-1; 11 nucleotides align to TRBD2. V lost 6 bases and J lost 10; bases outside the gene matches: 11. This CDR3 contains 15 residues. Germline CDR1 and CDR2: MNHEY and SVGEGT. The CDR3: CASSSHTSGGGEQFF. CDR3 coding DNA: TGTGCCAGCAGCTCTCATACTAGCGGGGGAGGAGAGCAGTTCTTC.

This clone is a singleton in its sample. The rearrangement links TRBV4-1 to TRBJ1-1, with a tentative D call TRBD1 (5 bases). The CDR3 runs 15 residues. The V end lost 1 base, the J end lost 5 bases, and 14 bases lay between the germline ends. The germline V gene encodes CDR1 MGHRA and CDR2 YSYEKL. The CDR3 DNA is TGCGCCAGCAGCCAAGGGCCATGGGGGAGGACTGAAGCTTTCTTT. This codes for CASSQGPWGRTEAFF.

The rearrangement links TRBV5-1 to TRBJ1-2; the D gene is possibly TRBD1 (5 bases). V dropped 0 bases and J dropped 6 bases, with 12 bases sitting between them. Germline CDR1 and CDR2: SGHRS and YFSETQ. The CDR3 sequence is 14 residues long. CDR3 DNA: TGCGCCAGCAGCTTGGTGGAGGGGACGGATGGCTACACCTTC. Amino acids: CASSLVEGTDGYTF.

V usage is TRBV10-1 and J usage is TRBJ1-1, with D perhaps TRBD1 (5 bases). Trimming took off 1 base at V and 5 bases at J, with 8 bases between the two ends. CDR1 and CDR2 from the germline V gene are WNHNN and SYGVQD (reference sequence). The CDR3 sequence is 13 residues long. CDR3 amino acids: CASSEWGGTEAFF. As DNA, the CDR3 is TGCGCCAGCAGTGAGTGGGGGGGTACTGAAGCTTTCTTT.

This chain links TRBV3-1 (or the pseudogene TRBV3-2) with TRBJ2-4; TRBD2 aligns across 7 bases. The CDR3 runs 17 residues. Germline assignment: CDR1 LGHDT and CDR2 YNNKEL (reference sequence). V was clipped by 0 bases and J by 1 base; unmatched bases: 6. The CDR3 coding sequence is TGTGCCAGCAGCCAAGATAGGGAGGGAGGCGCCAAAAACATTCAGTACTTC. Amino acids: CASSQDREGGAKNIQYF.

The chain joins TRBV3-1 (or the pseudogene TRBV3-2) to TRBJ2-7; tentatively, D is TRBD1 (6 bases). The CDR3 covers 17 residues. Germline V gene sequence: CDR1 LGHDT, CDR2 YNNKEL (reference sequence). V lost 4 bases to trimming and J lost 2 bases, with 21 bases between them. The CDR3 here is CASSPIDGQRKPYEQYF. CDR3 DNA sequence: TGTGCCAGCAGCCCGATAGATGGACAGCGCAAACCCTACGAGCAGTACTTC.

The chain combines TRBV11-2 with TRBJ1-4, with 7 bases that match TRBD1. Per germline, CDR1 SGHAT and CDR2 FQNNGV. The CDR3 contains 17 residues. V was pared by 5 bases and J by 5 bases, with 14 bases of the junction left unmatched. CDR3 DNA: TGTGCCAGCAGCCCCGGGGTCCGGGACAGCAAGAATGAAAAACTGTTTTTT. This gives the protein CASSPGVRDSKNEKLFF.

This clone is a singleton in its sample. The chain carries TRBV11-3 and TRBJ1-1, with unresolved D. The CDR3 covers 13 residues. Germline assignment: CDR1 SGHNT and CDR2 YENEEA. Trimming removed 2 bases from V and 3 bases from J, with 7 bases in between. The CDR3 DNA sequence: TGTGCCAGCAGCTTACGAGTGGACACTGAAGCTTTCTTT. Residues: CASSLRVDTEAFF.

The chain carries TRBV11-2 and TRBJ2-7; D possibly corresponds to TRBD1 (6 bases). Germline values: CDR1 SGHAT, CDR2 FQNNGV. V was shortened by 3 bases and J by 2 bases, with 14 bases between the two germline ends. The CDR3 consists of 15 residues. This CDR3 is CASSFSTGVPYEQYF. CDR3 DNA: TGTGCCAGCAGCTTTTCGACAGGTGTTCCCTACGAGCAGTACTTC.

V gene TRBV9 combines with J gene TRBJ1-2; TRBD1 aligns across 9 bases. In germline, CDR1 is SGDLS, CDR2 YYNGEE. Trimming removed 0 bases from V and 11 bases from J; junction bases left unmatched: 8. This CDR3 comprises 14 residues. CDR3 nucleotide sequence: TGTGCCAGCAGCGTAGAACAGGGGGCTGGTGGTTACACCTTC. It encodes CASSVEQGAGGYTF.

J is TRBJ1-3 and V is TRBV7-2, with D possibly TRBD1 on 6 matching bases. The CDR3 is made up of 13 amino acids. Germline V gene data show CDR1 as SGHTA and CDR2 as FQGNSA. The germline V and J ends were trimmed by 5 bases and 6 bases, with 11 bases remaining between them. The chain's CDR3 is CASSRDNANTIYF. In DNA form, the CDR3 reads TGTGCCAGCAGCCGGGACAACGCAAACACCATATATTTT.

The chain combines TRBV9 with TRBJ2-4; D is unresolved. This CDR3 has 14 amino acids. V was clipped by 0 bases and J by 5 bases, with 9 bases between them. Germline V CDR1 and CDR2: SGDLS, YYNGEE. CDR3 residues: CASSVGGEENIQYF. In DNA form, the CDR3 reads TGTGCCAGCAGCGTAGGAGGCGAGGAAAACATTCAGTACTTC.

The chain recombines TRBV2 with TRBJ2-7; D may be TRBD1 (5 bases). This CDR3 is built from 14 residues. Germline V gene lookup returns CDR1 SNHLY and CDR2 FYNNEI. V gave up 6 bases and J gave up 3 bases, with 15 bases separating them. The CDR3: CASSPRVESYEQYF. The CDR3 region has the DNA TGTGCCAGCAGCCCCAGGGTAGAAAGCTACGAGCAGTACTTC.

This clone was observed many times. This chain uses TRBV5-4 with TRBJ2-7; a possible D gene is TRBD2 (5 bases). The CDR3 covers 13 residues. V lost 5 bases and J 7 bases, leaving 16 bases between the germline ends. In germline, CDR1 is SGHNT, CDR2 YYREEE (reference sequence). CDR3 DNA sequence: TGTGCCAGCAGGCCGGACTCACGCTGGGAGCAGTACTTC. Its protein product is CASRPDSRWEQYF.

CDR3 in amino acids: CAWSPGRETQYF. Written as DNA, the CDR3 is TGTGCCTGGAGCCCAGGCCGGGAGACCCAGTACTTC. The chain couples TRBV30 to TRBJ2-5; D unresolved. Per germline, CDR1 GTSNPN and CDR2 SVGIG (reference sequence). The V and J ends lost 3 bases and 5 bases respectively, with 10 bases between them. This CDR3 is 12 amino acids long. The full variable domain, completed using reference TRBV30 and TRBJ2-5, is SQTIHQWPATLVQPVGSPLSLECTVEGTSNPNLYWYRQAAGRGLQLLFYSVGIGQISSEVPQNLSASRPQDRQFILSSKKLLLSDSGFYLCAWSPGRETQYFGPGTRLLVL.

This clone appeared a single time. V gene TRBV5-6 combines with J gene TRBJ1-5; no clear D gene. The V and J ends lost 1 base and 6 bases respectively, with 11 bases between them. Germline-derived CDR1 and CDR2 are SGHDT and YYEEEE. The CDR3 is 14 residues long. CDR3 protein: CASSLRGPGQPQHF. CDR3 DNA: TGTGCCAGCAGCTTGCGAGGTCCCGGTCAGCCCCAGCATTTT.

The count of this clone is one. The chain carries TRBV15 and TRBJ1-4, with unresolved D. CDR3 size: 14 residues. The germline V and J ends were trimmed by 1 base and 5 bases, with 8 bases remaining between them. CDR1 LNHNV and CDR2 YYDKDF come from the germline V gene (reference sequence). The CDR3 sequence: CATSRGGLNEKLFF. CDR3 bases: TGTGCCACCAGCAGAGGAGGCCTCAATGAAAAACTGTTTTTT.

This rearrangement joins TRBV6-6 to TRBJ1-1; 9 bases line up with TRBD1. V gave up 3 bases and J gave up 8 bases; unmatched junction bases: 4. CDR1 is MNHNY, CDR2 SVGAGI, per germline (reference sequence). The CDR3 length is 13 residues. CDR3 sequence (DNA): TGTGCCAGCAGTTATCGTGACAGGGGGGAAGCTTTCTTT. Translating it yields CASSYRDRGEAFF.

The chain links TRBV2 to TRBJ2-6; 9 bases are shared with TRBD1. The CDR3 spans 16 residues. After removal of 6 bases from V and 2 bases from J, the junction contained 5 bases not matched to a gene. Per the germline V gene, CDR1 is SNHLY and CDR2 is FYNNEI. The CDR3 region has the DNA TGTGCCAGCAGCCCCCGACAGGGGGCTGGGGCCAACGTCCTGACTTTC. Encoded protein: CASSPRQGAGANVLTF.

This sequence joins TRBV5-4 and TRBJ2-1, with D possibly TRBD2 on 6 matching bases. The germline gives CDR1 SGHNT, CDR2 YYREEE (reference sequence). This CDR3 contains 15 residues. V lost 2 bases and J 5 bases, leaving 14 bases between the germline ends. The CDR3 reads CASSFGGSSNNEQFF. The CDR3, as DNA: TGTGCCAGCAGCTTTGGAGGGTCGAGCAACAATGAGCAGTTCTTC.